This T cell receptor (beta chain) is from a study of molecular identifiers for immune sequencing clone quantification. This clonotype was observed a single time. A read error is possible here, since a much larger clone lies one base away. TCRdb analysed the PCR reads with MiXCR anew, one entry per CDR3 protein. The sample includes approximately 670,000 distinct CDR3 sequences, about 20% of them seen just once. This TCR was sampled from a human donor in good health. Some libraries in this study had Jurkat cell RNA spiked in. Sequencing was carried out using naive CD8+ T cells from blood, with Jurkat cell RNA spiked in. Subset given: FACS-sorted CD8+CD4-CCR7+CD45RA+ naive T cells.

CDR3 region: CASGDAFYEQYF. As DNA, the CDR3 is TGTGCCAGCGGGGACGCTTTCTACGAGCAGTACTTC. The rearrangement joins TRBV25-1 to TRBJ2-7; D assignment may be TRBD1 or TRBD2 (5 bases each). CDR3 size: 12 residues. V was cut by 8 bases and J by 3 bases, with 11 bases left in between. Germline CDR1 and CDR2: MGHDK and SYGVNS.